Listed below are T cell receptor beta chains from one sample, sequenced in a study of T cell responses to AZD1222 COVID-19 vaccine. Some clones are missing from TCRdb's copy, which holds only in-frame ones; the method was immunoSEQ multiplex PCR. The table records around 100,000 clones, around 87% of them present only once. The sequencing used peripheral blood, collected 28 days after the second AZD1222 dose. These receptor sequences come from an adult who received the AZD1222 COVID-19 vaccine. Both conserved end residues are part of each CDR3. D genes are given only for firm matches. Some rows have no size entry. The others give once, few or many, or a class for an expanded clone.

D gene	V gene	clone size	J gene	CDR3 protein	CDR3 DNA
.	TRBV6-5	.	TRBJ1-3	CASSPKSSGNTIYF	TGTGCCAGCAGTCCCAAAAGCTCTGGAAACACCATATATTTT
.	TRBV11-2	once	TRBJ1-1	CASSLIGAGNTEAFF	TGTGCCAGCAGCCTCATAGGGGCGGGTAACACTGAAGCTTTCTTT
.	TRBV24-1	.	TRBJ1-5	CATRTARDGGDYSNQPQHF	TGTGCCACCCGAACCGCCCGGGACGGAGGGGACTATAGCAATCAGCCCCAGCATTTT
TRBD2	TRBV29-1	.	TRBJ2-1	CSAAGLALGNEQFF	TGCAGCGCAGCGGGACTAGCCCTCGGCAATGAGCAGTTCTTC
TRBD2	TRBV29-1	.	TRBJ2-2	CSVERGAGTGELFF	TGCAGCGTTGAGCGGGGGGCCGGCACCGGGGAGCTGTTTTTT
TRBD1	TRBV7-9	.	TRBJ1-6	CASSPGDRDRPLHF	TGTGCCAGCAGCCCCGGGGACAGGGACCGACCCCTCCACTTT
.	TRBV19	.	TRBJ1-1	CASRDRAAPEAFF	TGTGCCAGTCGCGATAGGGCTGCCCCTGAAGCTTTCTTT
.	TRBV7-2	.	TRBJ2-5	CASSLRENRVQETQYF	TGTGCCAGCAGCTTAAGGGAAAACAGGGTACAAGAGACCCAGTACTTC
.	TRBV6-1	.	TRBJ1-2	CASSEDRRHNYGYTF	TGTGCCAGCAGTGAAGACAGACGACACAACTATGGCTACACCTTC
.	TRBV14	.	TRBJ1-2	CASSQDRGGRRPLLYGYTF	TGTGCCAGCAGCCAAGATAGGGGGGGCAGGAGACCTCTTCTCTATGGCTACACCTTC
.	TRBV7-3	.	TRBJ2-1	CASSPQVGTYNEQFF	TGTGCCAGCAGCCCCCAGGTGGGGACCTACAATGAGCAGTTCTTC
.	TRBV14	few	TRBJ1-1	CASSQDLIGNTEAFF	TGTGCCAGCAGCCAAGATTTAATAGGGAACACTGAAGCTTTCTTT
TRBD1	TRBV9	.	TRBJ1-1	CASSVDPGQGVLPEAFF	TGTGCCAGCAGCGTCGACCCGGGACAGGGGGTTCTCCCTGAAGCTTTCTTT
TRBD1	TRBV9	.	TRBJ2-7	CASGTGGAEQYF	TGTGCCAGCGGGACAGGGGGCGCCGAGCAGTACTTC
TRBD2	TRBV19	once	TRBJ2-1	CASSITAGGYNEQFF	TGTGCCAGTAGTATTACGGCGGGGGGGTACAATGAGCAGTTCTTC
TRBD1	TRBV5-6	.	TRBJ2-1	CASSFGTGYNEQFF	TGTGCCAGCAGCTTCGGGACAGGCTACAATGAGCAGTTCTTC
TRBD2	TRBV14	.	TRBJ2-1	CASSQWEGTYNEQFF	TGTGCCAGCAGCCAATGGGAGGGAACGTACAATGAGCAGTTCTTC
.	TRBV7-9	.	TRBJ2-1	CASSSQGLAMGEQFF	TGTGCCAGCAGCTCGCAGGGCTTGGCGATGGGAGAGCAGTTCTTC
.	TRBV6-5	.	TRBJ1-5	CASGGNQPQHF	TGTGCCAGCGGGGGGAATCAGCCCCAGCATTTT
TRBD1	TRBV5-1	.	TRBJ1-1	CASSLGLEGRGRTEAFF	TGCGCCAGCAGCTTGGGGTTGGAGGGCAGGGGGAGAACTGAAGCTTTCTTT
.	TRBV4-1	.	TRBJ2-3	CASSQLAVADTQYF	TGCGCCAGCAGCCAACTAGCTGTCGCAGATACGCAGTATTTT
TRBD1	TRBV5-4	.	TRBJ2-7	CASSLEGTGGSEQYF	TGTGCCAGCAGCTTGGAGGGGACAGGGGGCAGTGAGCAGTACTTC
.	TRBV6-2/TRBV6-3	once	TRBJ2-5	CASSYSGTQETQYF	TGTGCCAGCAGTTACTCAGGGACGCAAGAGACCCAGTACTTC
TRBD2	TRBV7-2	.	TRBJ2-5	CASSPRLSGRQETQYF	TGTGCCAGCAGCCCCCGGTTGAGCGGGAGGCAAGAGACCCAGTACTTC
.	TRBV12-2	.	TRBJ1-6	CASRVDTALYNSPLHF	TGTGCAAGTCGCGTTGACACCGCTCTCTATAATTCACCCCTCCACTTT
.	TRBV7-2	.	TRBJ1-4	CASSPGHLRWKLFF	TGTGCCAGCAGCCCAGGACACCTGAGGTGGAAACTGTTTTTT
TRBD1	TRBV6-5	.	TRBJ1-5	CASRVDRAGQPQHF	TGTGCCAGCAGGGTCGACAGGGCGGGTCAGCCCCAGCATTTT
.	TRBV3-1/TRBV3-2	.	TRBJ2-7	CASSQGDGSSYEQYF	TGTGCCAGCAGCCAAGGGGACGGGAGCTCCTACGAGCAGTACTTC
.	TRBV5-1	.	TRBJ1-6	CASSFSGRGGNSPLHF	TGCGCCAGCAGCTTTTCTGGACGCGGGGGGAATTCACCCCTCCACTTT